This record concerns one TCR beta chain sequence. In this sample, this clonotype turned up many times. The clone's antigen remains unknown. No qualities accompany the bases; no much larger clone lies one base away. The library was obtained by 5' RACE. TCRdb names NextSeq 500 as the instrument used. To allow correction of PCR and sequencing errors, the TCR library protocol tagged every TCR cDNA molecule with a unique molecular identifier. For the original study's pipeline: Decombinator tools were used for TCR identification, UMI-based error correction and CDR3 extraction. TCRs above a frequency of 2 per 1,000, corresponding to the top 1% of the tumor frequency distribution, were defined as expanded. Rényi diversity was computed with the R vegan package after subsampling each repertoire 100 times to 5,000 TCRs. CDR3 similarity networks were built from amino acid triplet string-kernel similarity, with CDR3s being connected when pairwise similarity was above 0.82. The public sequencing data were trimmed at Q25 with fastp and processed into clonotypes with MiXCR by TCRdb, which kept only in-frame beta chains. Identical CDR3 proteins give one entry, which carries the most common genes and DNA. It is TCRdb's table, rather than the study itself, that gives the V and J calls and clone size. The sample table holds approximately 12,000 distinct CDR3 sequences, of which around 10% were seen once. Together, the top ten hold less than 40% of the sample.

The data were taken from a study of spatial heterogeneity in lung cancer (dated by TCRdb to the late 2010s). In the study overall: The donors were 70 or so patients from the lung TRACERx cohort who had early-stage, untreated non-small cell lung cancer. At surgery, both alpha and beta chains were TCR-sequenced in 200 to 250 tumor regions, fewer than 85 matched nontumor lung samples and just over 55 PBMC samples. Nonsynonymous mutation counts, determined by whole-exome sequencing of tumor tissue, were related to features of the TCR repertoire. In the raw uncorrected reads, each unique combination of TCR and UMI appeared more than ten times on average. Beta-chain transcripts were consistently detected in greater numbers than alpha-chain transcripts, which likely reflected higher beta-chain transcript abundance. In non-small cell lung cancer, the study made a quantitative comparison of TCR alpha and beta repertoires among multiple tumor regions, matched nontumor lung and blood. Follow-up PBMC samples were sequenced whenever the samples were available, and the median time to follow-up was around two years after resection. The research as a whole found: Ubiquitous expanded tumor TCRs were found in blood more often at tumor resection than at routine follow-up. Comparisons of baseline and follow-up blood repertoires included only 11 to 15 patients. Confirming at a functional level the hypothesis that regional TCRs recognize regional mutations was considered to require additional single-cell paired TCR alpha and beta sequencing.

The V end loses 0 bases and the J end loses 7 bases, and a stretch of 7 bases separates them. Looking up the germline V gene (reference sequence) yields CDR1 MNHEY and CDR2 SMNVEV. The CDR3 sequence holds 13 residues, the cysteine and phenylalanine included. Here the CDR3 DNA is all that survives: 39 bases in frame from base 1. Read against the paper, the sample's time point label means: blood at routine non-recurrence follow-up after resection. TCR sequencing used whole RNA extracted from tumor and nontumor lung tissue, or from cryopreserved PBMC samples, without cell sorting. Patients were selected for TCR sequencing only if sufficient RNA was available from at least two tumor regions.

Source: PBMCs, taken at follow-up. The receptor was isolated from a female donor with early-stage non-small cell lung cancer. The rearrangement combines TRBV27 with TRBJ2-1; the D gene is not confidently resolved. The bases read TGTGCCAGCAGTTTATCCCTGATGAATGAGCAGTTCTTC. This translates into CASSLSLMNEQFF.